The present TCR beta chain was sequenced within a study of blood T cell repertoires in COVID-19. Generated by immunoSEQ multiplex PCR, the TCRdb table keeps only in-frame clones and is missing some. The data show roughly 100,000 clones, with roughly 84% seen just once and 10% to 15% held by the top ten. V was clipped by 6 bases and J by 7 bases; unmatched bases: 12. The CDR3 is 16 residues long. Germline V gives CDR1 SGHDN, CDR2 FVKESK. Material for sequencing was peripheral blood. The receptor's source is a human donor in a cohort sampled during active or convalescent COVID-19. The genes are TRBV14 and TRBJ1-6, with TRBD1 matching 7 bases. The CDR3 region has the DNA TGTGCCAGCAGACATGATGGCCGGGACAGAAATTCACCCCTCCACTTT. Protein product: CASRHDGRDRNSPLHF.